The 9 T cell receptor beta chains below were found in one sample sequenced in a study of cytomegalovirus exposure and HLA in healthy donors. In the PCR, 60 Vbeta and 13 Jbeta primers were used. Assay used: immunoSEQ multiplex PCR; TCRdb lists only in-frame clones, some missing. This sample carries around 170,000 clones, about 81% of them seen once, and the ten largest clones take roughly 0.75%. Sample: PBMCs. All receptors derive from a woman under 30 in good health and CMV-seronegative.

The chain combines TRBV29-1 with TRBJ2-1, with 9 bases matching TRBD2. CDR1 is SQVTM, CDR2 ANQGSEA, per germline. Trimming cost V 7 bases and J 3 bases; bases outside gene matches: 4. This CDR3 comprises 13 residues. CDR3 loop: CSAIAGVYNEQFF. For the CDR3, the DNA is TGCAGCGCTATAGCGGGGGTCTACAATGAGCAGTTCTTC.

The V call is TRBV7-2, the J call TRBJ1-2; 8 bases are shared with TRBD1. Germline CDR1 reads SGHTA; CDR2 reads FQGNSA. The ends lost 5 bases at V and 0 bases at J; junction bases unmatched: 8. The CDR3 runs to 16 residues. The CDR3 protein is CASSGPDRGANYGYTF. The CDR3 DNA reads as TGTGCCAGCAGCGGCCCCGACAGGGGCGCTAACTATGGCTACACCTTC.

The chain links TRBV7-8 to TRBJ2-5, with TRBD2 as a possible D gene (5 bases). CDR3 length: 13 residues. Germline assignment: CDR1 SGHVS and CDR2 FQNEAQ. V gave up 10 bases and J gave up 4 bases, with 16 bases separating them. The CDR3 loop is CATASGRGETQYF. CDR3 bases: TGTGCCACCGCGAGCGGACGGGGAGAGACCCAGTACTTC.

The count of this clone is one. V is TRBV28 and J is TRBJ1-2; 8 nucleotides align to TRBD1. The V gene end was trimmed by 5 bases and the J gene end by 4 bases; junction bases not matched to a gene: 3. The V gene's germline CDR1 is MDHEN and CDR2 SYDVKM. There are 13 residues in the CDR3. CDR3 residues: CASSRQGTYGYTF. Written as DNA, the CDR3 is TGTGCCAGCAGTCGACAGGGGACCTATGGCTACACCTTC.

The chain employs TRBV9 and TRBJ1-4; 7 bases agree with TRBD1. CDR1 is SGDLS, CDR2 YYNGEE, per germline. After removal of 3 bases from V and 5 bases from J, the junction contained 7 bases not matched to a gene. The CDR3 length is 15 residues. The CDR3 bases are TGTGCCAGCAGCGCACGACAGGGCAGAAATGAAAAACTGTTTTTT. Residues: CASSARQGRNEKLFF.

There are a few counts of this clone. The rearrangement links TRBV7-9 to TRBJ1-1; D is uncertain. The CDR3 consists of 13 residues. Trimming took 4 bases from V and 1 from J, leaving 7 bases between them. Germline V lookup: CDR1 SEHNR, CDR2 FQNEAQ (reference sequence). CDR3 residues: CASSSHWNTEAFF. The CDR3 DNA is TGTGCCAGCAGCTCCCATTGGAACACTGAAGCTTTCTTT.

The V gene is TRBV11-2, the J gene TRBJ1-1; 7 nucleotides agree with TRBD1. The CDR3 runs to 14 residues. Germline-derived CDR1 and CDR2 are SGHAT and FQNNGV. The ends lost 7 bases at V and 9 bases at J; junction bases unmatched: 14. DNA for the CDR3: TGTGCCAGCAACCGTCTTCTGCCGGGACAGAAAGCTTTCTTT. Translation gives CASNRLLPGQKAFF.

CDR3 residues: CASRRSGGREKLFF. The CDR3 region has the DNA TGTGCCAGCAGGCGGTCGGGGGGCAGAGAAAAACTGTTTTTT. This chain links TRBV7-9 with TRBJ1-4; a possible D gene is TRBD1 (6 bases). This CDR3 contains 14 residues. V was trimmed by 6 bases and J by 8 bases, leaving 16 bases between them. Germline CDR1 SEHNR, CDR2 FQNEAQ (reference sequence).

With regard to this clone: Other nucleotide sequences in the sample specify the same CDR3. The genes are TRBV5-1 and TRBJ1-4; TRBD1 matches 9 bases. Germline V lookup: CDR1 SGHRS, CDR2 YFSETQ. CDR3 length equals 14 residues. Germline trimming cut 4 bases from V and 8 bases from J; bases unmatched to any gene: 6. The CDR3 region is CASSLDRGGEKLFF. CDR3 bases: TGCGCCAGCAGCCTGGACAGGGGTGGGGAAAAACTGTTTTTT.